The 18 T cell receptor beta chains listed next were all sequenced from one sample in a study of cytomegalovirus exposure and HLA in healthy donors. The PCR used 60 Vbeta and 13 Jbeta primers. Sequenced by immunoSEQ multiplex PCR; TCRdb stores in-frame clones only, minus some. The sample lists 100,000 to 150,000 clones, approximately 80% occurring once. The specimen sequenced was PBMCs. The receptors derive from a man aged 30 to 39 in good health and CMV-seropositive.

The CDR3 loop reads CASSELVRVQGDTQYF. In DNA, the CDR3 is TGTGCCAGCAGTGAATTGGTCCGGGTGCAGGGTGATACGCAGTATTTT. This chain connects TRBV6-1 to TRBJ2-3; tentative D call: TRBD1 (5 bases). The germline gives CDR1 MNHNS, CDR2 SASEGT. The CDR3 totals 16 residues. Trimming stripped 2 bases from V and 6 bases from J, with 18 bases between.

This chain links TRBV5-4 with TRBJ1-1; 9 positions match TRBD1. CDR3 length: 14 residues. With 2 bases clipped from V and 5 bases from J, the junction kept 4 bases outside the gene matches. Germline assignment: CDR1 SGHNT and CDR2 YYREEE (reference sequence). CDR3 nucleotide sequence: TGTGCCAGCAGCTTAAAACAGGGGGCTACTGAAGCTTTCTTT. This encodes CASSLKQGATEAFF.

The V and J genes are TRBV9 and TRBJ2-5, with D perhaps TRBD2 (5 bases). Germline CDR1 reads SGDLS; CDR2 reads YYNGEE. Trimming shortened V by 0 bases and J by 2 bases, and 8 bases separated the two germline ends. The CDR3 covers 14 residues. DNA of the CDR3: TGTGCCAGCAGCGTAGGAAGCGGTCAAGAGACCCAGTACTTC. This gives the protein CASSVGSGQETQYF.

This clone came up a few times. This chain links TRBV10-3 with TRBJ2-1, with 7 bases that match TRBD2. Losses at the gene ends were 6 bases for V and 6 bases for J; bases not matched to a gene: 5. The length of the CDR3 is 13 residues. Germline CDR1 reads ENHRY; CDR2 reads SYGVKD. CDR3 nucleotides: TGTGCCATCAGCGTCGGACTAGTCAATGAGCAGTTCTTC. Amino acids: CAISVGLVNEQFF.

This chain joins TRBV19 and TRBJ2-7; 7 positions match TRBD1. This CDR3 has 12 residues. Germline lookup yields CDR1 LNHDA and CDR2 SQIVND (reference sequence). Trimming took 4 bases from V and 3 from J; bases not matched to a gene: 0. The CDR3 DNA reads TGTGCCAGTAGTAGACAGGGCTACGAGCAGTACTTC. This encodes CASSRQGYEQYF.

This chain uses TRBV6-5 with TRBJ2-7, with TRBD1 identical over 10 bases. CDR3 length: 15 residues. Germline V CDR1 and CDR2: MNHEY, SVGAGI. The V and J ends lost 4 bases and 3 bases, in that order; junction bases with no gene match: 6. The CDR3 loop is CASSWPGTGVYEQYF. The CDR3 DNA reads TGTGCCAGCAGTTGGCCCGGGACAGGGGTCTACGAGCAGTACTTC.

The chain combines TRBV30 with TRBJ1-2, with 7 bases that match TRBD1. J was trimmed by 6 bases and V by 2 bases; bases with no gene match: 6. CDR3 length equals 13 residues. Germline lookup yields CDR1 GTSNPN and CDR2 SVGIG (reference sequence). The DNA of the CDR3 is TGTGCCTGGAGTTCTTGGACAGGAGATGGCTACACCTTC. Residues: CAWSSWTGDGYTF.

The genes are TRBV6-5 and TRBJ1-2, with D possibly TRBD1 on 6 matching bases. The CDR3 length is 11 residues. With 6 bases removed from V and 6 bases from J, the gap between germline ends came to 8 bases. Looked up from germline, CDR1 is MNHEY and CDR2 is SVGAGI. This CDR3 is CASSQGHGYTF. DNA for the CDR3: TGTGCCAGCAGCCAGGGGCATGGCTACACCTTC.

This clone came up once. The gene calls are TRBV6-5 and TRBJ2-7, with unresolved D. The ends were cut back, 4 bases at V and 0 bases at J, with 10 bases in the middle. This CDR3 comprises 14 residues. CDR1 is MNHEY and CDR2 is SVGAGI in the germline V gene. This CDR3 is CASSSPRSSYEQYF. The CDR3, as DNA: TGTGCCAGCAGTTCTCCAAGGAGCTCCTACGAGCAGTACTTC.

This chain uses TRBV15 with TRBJ2-4; 8 bases map to TRBD1. This CDR3 has 13 amino acids. Germline-derived CDR1 and CDR2 are LNHNV and YYDKDF (reference sequence). V shed 5 bases, J shed 9 bases, and the junction held 6 bases outside the gene matches. CDR3 sequence (DNA): TGTGCCACCAGCCAAGACAGGGGCGGCATTCAGTACTTC. As protein: CATSQDRGGIQYF.

To note about this clone: Germline and junction disagree at one end, which may indicate a read error. The chain employs TRBV7-7 and TRBJ2-7; D might be TRBD2 (6 bases). CDR3 length equals 15 residues. Germline V CDR1 and CDR2: SSHAT, FNYEAQ (reference sequence). CDR3 in amino acids: CASSLALGRGHEQYF. The CDR3 coding sequence is TGTGCTAGCAGCTTAGCGCTTGGGCGGGGCCACGAGCAGTACTTC.

This rearrangement joins TRBV28 to TRBJ2-1; 13 nucleotides line up with TRBD2. The J segment lost 7 bases and the V segment lost 1 base, leaving 13 bases of the junction unmatched. This CDR3 spans 19 amino acids. The germline CDR1 and CDR2 sequences are MDHEN and SYDVKM. CDR3 residues: CASSLFWTSGSRTRNEQFF. Here the CDR3 DNA reads TGTGCCAGCAGTTTATTTTGGACTAGCGGGAGCCGAACGAGGAATGAGCAGTTCTTC.

The J gene is TRBJ2-7, the V gene TRBV6-1; 11 bases agree with TRBD2. The CDR3 sequence is 15 residues long. J gave up 1 base and V 1 base, and 0 bases lay outside the gene matches. In germline, CDR1 is MNHNS, CDR2 SASEGT. In DNA, the CDR3 is TGTGCCAGCAGTGAAGGGACTAGCGGGTCCTACGAGCAGTACTTC. Its translation is CASSEGTSGSYEQYF.

The V and J genes are TRBV30 and TRBJ2-6; TRBD1 is a possible D gene (5 bases). The germline V and J ends were trimmed by 5 bases and 4 bases, with 18 bases remaining between them. CDR3 length equals 16 residues. CDR1 is GTSNPN, CDR2 SVGIG, per germline (reference sequence). CDR3 in DNA: TGTGCCTGGGGGGCCAAGGGAAGTTCAGGGGCCAACGTCCTGACTTTC. Translation gives CAWGAKGSSGANVLTF.

The chain employs TRBV25-1 and TRBJ2-5; perhaps TRBD2 as D (7 bases). The V end was cut by 6 bases, the J end by 4 bases, with 15 bases between. CDR1 MGHDK and CDR2 SYGVNS come from the germline V gene. This CDR3 is 14 amino acids long. CDR3 in DNA: TGTGCCAGCAGAGGGGGAGGGCGTCGAGAGACCCAGTACTTC. Translation: CASRGGGRRETQYF.

The chain combines TRBV21-1 with TRBJ1-4; the listed D gene, TRBD1, was not tested against the DNA. TRBV21-1 is an annotated pseudogene. The length of the CDR3 is 18 residues. The CDR3 DNA follows: TGTGCCAGCAGCAGTCCTTCCGGGACAGGGTGCGGTAATGAAAAACTGTTTTTT. It encodes CASSSPSGTGCGNEKLFF.

The chain recombines TRBV18 with TRBJ2-1; D is perhaps TRBD1 (6 bases). The germline gives CDR1 KGHSH, CDR2 LQKENI. CDR3 length: 16 residues. The V end lost 2 bases, the J end lost 8 bases, and 19 bases lay between the germline ends. The CDR3 nucleotides are TGTGCCAGCTCACCATTGGGCACAGGGCCCGGCTATGAGCAGTTCTTC. Encoded protein: CASSPLGTGPGYEQFF.

The chain carries TRBV18 and TRBJ2-1, with a possible D match to TRBD2 (5 bases). Trimming left V 2 bases short and J 9 bases short, with 8 bases between. The CDR3 runs 12 residues. Germline lookup yields CDR1 KGHSH and CDR2 LQKENI. The CDR3 region is CASSPIGLEQFF. CDR3 nucleotide sequence: TGTGCCAGCTCACCAATAGGACTTGAGCAGTTCTTC.